Below are 16 T cell receptor beta chains sequenced from a single sample in a study of cytomegalovirus exposure and HLA in healthy donors. Primers included in the PCR were 60 Vbeta and 13 Jbeta primers. The method was immunoSEQ multiplex PCR; TCRdb's version includes in-frame clones alone and lacks a portion of them. The sample lists fewer than 150,000 clones; around 72% were seen once. Specimen: PBMCs. These receptors all stem from a woman between 40 and 55 years old in good health and CMV-seropositive.

This clone occurred many times. The chain combines TRBV5-1 with TRBJ1-2; TRBD1 might be the D (6 bases). From germline, CDR1 is SGHRS and CDR2 YFSETQ. V gave up 6 bases and J gave up 8 bases, with 26 bases separating them. There are 16 residues in the CDR3. In DNA form, the CDR3 reads TGCGCCAGCACCCTCCTAGGAGGAAACAGGGAAGAGGGCTACACCTTC. Its translation is CASTLLGGNREEGYTF.

The chain links TRBV2 to TRBJ1-6; D remains ambiguous. The CDR3 is 13 amino acids. V was cut by 3 bases and J by 7 bases, with 7 bases left in between. Germline V gene data show CDR1 as SNHLY and CDR2 as FYNNEI. CDR3 sequence reads: CASSDQENSPLHF. The CDR3 bases are TGTGCCAGCAGTGACCAGGAAAATTCACCCCTCCACTTT.

With regard to this clone: Relative to the germline gene, one junction end is altered; a read error may explain this. Other nucleotide sequences from this sample produce the same CDR3. DNA for the CDR3: TGTAGCGTTGAAGGGGGGGAGGGGTTAGATACGCAGTATTTT. It specifies CSVEGGEGLDTQYF. The chain couples TRBV29-1 to TRBJ2-3; possibly TRBD2 for D (7 bases). CDR1 is SQVTM, CDR2 ANQGSEA, per germline. The CDR3 totals 14 residues.

Worth noting for this clone: Other DNA sequences in this specimen translate into the identical CDR3. The V and J genes are TRBV5-6 and TRBJ1-2; TRBD1 matches 7 bases. Germline-derived CDR1 and CDR2 are SGHDT and YYEEEE. CDR3 length equals 13 residues. The V segment lost 4 bases and the J segment 5 bases; nucleotides outside the gene matches: 5. DNA for the CDR3: TGTGCCAGCAGCCAGGGACAGCCTTATGGCTACACCTTC. Encoded protein: CASSQGQPYGYTF.

The V call is TRBV7-2, the J call TRBJ2-2, with 7 bases lining up with TRBD1. Germline CDR1 reads SGHTA; CDR2 reads FQGNSA. The CDR3 length is 13 residues. The J segment lost 8 bases and the V segment lost 3 bases, leaving 3 bases of the junction unmatched. CDR3 nucleotides: TGTGCCAGCAGCTTTAACAGGGGTGGGGAGCTGTTTTTT. This sequence encodes CASSFNRGGELFF.

The V call is TRBV25-1, the J call TRBJ2-1; D unresolved. The CDR3 spans 11 residues. V was cut by 4 bases and J by 7 bases, with 5 bases left in between. Germline V gene sequence: CDR1 MGHDK, CDR2 SYGVNS. The CDR3 spells CASSVSNEQFF. CDR3 in DNA: TGTGCCAGCAGTGTGTCTAATGAGCAGTTCTTC.

The chain employs TRBV5-6 and TRBJ1-3; the D gene is possibly TRBD1 (5 bases). CDR3 length: 14 residues. Trimming removed 0 bases from V and 3 bases from J, with 7 bases in between. CDR1 and CDR2 (germline): SGHDT, YYEEEE. CDR3 residues: CASSLGTLGNTIYF. CDR3 DNA sequence: TGTGCCAGCAGCTTGGGGACACTTGGAAACACCATATATTTT.

This clone was seen more than once but under ten times. The V and J genes are TRBV7-6 and TRBJ1-4; D might be TRBD1 (5 bases). The ends were cut back, 3 bases at V and 5 bases at J, with 10 bases in the middle. The CDR3 covers 14 residues. Germline lookup yields CDR1 SGHVS and CDR2 FNYEAQ. The CDR3 loop reads CASSFDRINEKLFF. The CDR3 DNA reads TGTGCCAGCAGCTTCGACAGAATAAATGAAAAACTGTTTTTT.

The V call is TRBV25-1, the J call TRBJ1-1, with TRBD1 matching over 8 bases. CDR3 length: 16 amino acids. CDR1 is MGHDK and CDR2 is SYGVNS in the germline V gene. The V gene end was trimmed by 0 bases and the J gene end by 2 bases; junction bases not matched to a gene: 5. The CDR3, as DNA: TGTGCCAGCAGTGAATACCAGGGGGCAGGTAACACTGAAGCTTTCTTT. It specifies CASSEYQGAGNTEAFF.

The rearrangement links TRBV7-2 to TRBJ2-3; D perhaps matches TRBD2 (6 bases). V lost 7 bases, J lost 3 bases, and 17 bases lay in between. The CDR3 runs 15 residues. Germline V CDR1 and CDR2: SGHTA, FQGNSA. CDR3 nucleotide sequence: TGTGCCAGCAAAGGCGGGCGGGGATATACAGATACGCAGTATTTT. Translated, it gives CASKGGRGYTDTQYF.

V and J are TRBV18 and TRBJ2-5, with D unresolved. Germline CDR1 and CDR2: KGHSH and LQKENI. The ends were cut back, 2 bases at V and 0 bases at J, with 4 bases in the middle. This CDR3 has 13 residues. This chain's CDR3 is CASSPINQETQYF. The CDR3 coding sequence is TGTGCCAGCTCACCAATCAACCAAGAGACCCAGTACTTC.

This rearrangement joins TRBV18 to TRBJ2-3, with 11 bases aligning to TRBD2. The CDR3 totals 15 residues. The trim removed 3 bases at V and 5 bases at J, leaving 4 bases unmatched. CDR1 is KGHSH and CDR2 is LQKENI in the germline V gene. CDR3 protein: CASSPSGGAGDTQYF. The CDR3 DNA reads as TGTGCCAGCTCACCTAGCGGGGGGGCCGGAGATACGCAGTATTTT.

The chain employs TRBV5-4 and TRBJ2-6, with a weak D call TRBD2 (5 bases). The V and J ends lost 0 bases and 0 bases respectively, with 10 bases between them. The germline V gene encodes CDR1 SGHNT and CDR2 YYREEE (reference sequence). The CDR3 covers 17 residues. The CDR3 nucleotides are TGTGCCAGCAGCTTGGACCCCCGGGGCTCTGGGGCCAACGTCCTGACTTTC. This sequence encodes CASSLDPRGSGANVLTF.

V gene TRBV6-1 combines with J gene TRBJ1-5, with 10 bases identical to TRBD1. The trim removed 5 bases at V and 11 bases at J, leaving 9 bases unmatched. Germline V gene sequence: CDR1 MNHNS, CDR2 SASEGT. The CDR3 contains 14 residues. The CDR3 nucleotides are TGTGCCAGCAGTTCGACAGGGGGCGAGGGAGCCCAGCATTTT. This encodes CASSSTGGEGAQHF.

The gene calls are TRBV11-1 and TRBJ2-2; weak D call: TRBD1 (5 bases). Germline V CDR1 and CDR2: SGHAT, FQDESV (reference sequence). CDR3 length: 15 amino acids. Trimming took 2 bases from V and 5 from J, leaving 12 bases between them. The CDR3: CASSLQGLGTGELFF. The CDR3 DNA sequence: TGTGCCAGCAGCTTACAGGGATTGGGAACCGGGGAGCTGTTTTTT.

The rearrangement links TRBV6-5 to TRBJ1-5, with D possibly being TRBD1 (5 bases). The CDR3 totals 14 residues. CDR1 is MNHEY and CDR2 is SVGAGI in the germline V gene. V lost 8 bases, J lost 2 bases, and 13 bases lay in between. In nucleotides, the CDR3 is TGTGCCAGCGGGCCGGGGGGAGGCAATCAGCCCCAGCATTTT. As protein: CASGPGGGNQPQHF.